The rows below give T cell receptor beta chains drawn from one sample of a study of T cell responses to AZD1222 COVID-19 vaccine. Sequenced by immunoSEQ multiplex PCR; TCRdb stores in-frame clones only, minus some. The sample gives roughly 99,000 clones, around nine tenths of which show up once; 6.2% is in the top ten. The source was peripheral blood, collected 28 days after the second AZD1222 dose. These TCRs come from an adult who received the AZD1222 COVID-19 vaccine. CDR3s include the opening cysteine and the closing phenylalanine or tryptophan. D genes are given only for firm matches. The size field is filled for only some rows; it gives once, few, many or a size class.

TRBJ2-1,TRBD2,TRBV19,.,TGTGCCAGTAGTATGGGCCGGGAGGGTAGTAATGAGCAGTTCTTC,CASSMGREGSNEQFF
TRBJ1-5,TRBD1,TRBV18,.,TGTGCCAGCTCACCCATTCCACGGGGACAGGGTTTGAATCAGCCCCAGCATTTT,CASSPIPRGQGLNQPQHF
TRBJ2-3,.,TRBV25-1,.,TGTGCCAGCAGTGAAGGGGGCAGATCAGATACGCAGTATTTT,CASSEGGRSDTQYF
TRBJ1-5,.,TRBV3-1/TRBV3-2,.,TGTGCCAGCAGCCAAGCACAGCCCTATAGCAATCAGCCCCAGCATTTT,CASSQAQPYSNQPQHF
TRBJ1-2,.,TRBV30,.,TGTGCCTGGAACCGGTATAACTATGGCTACACCTTC,CAWNRYNYGYTF
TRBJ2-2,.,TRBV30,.,TGTGCCTGGAGTGTATCAGGGGCCGGGGAGCTGTTTTTT,CAWSVSGAGELFF
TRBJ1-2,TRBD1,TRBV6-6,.,TGTGCCAGCAGTTACCCTCAACAGGGGTCCTATGGCTACACCTTC,CASSYPQQGSYGYTF
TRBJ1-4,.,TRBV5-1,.,TGCGCCAGCAGCTTGGGACCCGTTAATGAAAAACTGTTTTTT,CASSLGPVNEKLFF
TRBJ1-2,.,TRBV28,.,TGTGCCAGCAGCATTCGGGGGCGAGCTAACTATGGCTACACCTTC,CASSIRGRANYGYTF
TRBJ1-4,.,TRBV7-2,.,TGTGCCAGCAGCTCCCGGGCGGGGGGCCCGGATGAAAAACTGTTTTTT,CASSSRAGGPDEKLFF
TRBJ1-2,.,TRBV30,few,TGTGCCTGGAGTCAGGGAGGGGGATATGGCTACACCTTC,CAWSQGGGYGYTF
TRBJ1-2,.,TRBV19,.,TGTGCCAGTAGTATGTCCTGGGGGGCGCAGAACTATGGCTACACCTTC,CASSMSWGAQNYGYTF
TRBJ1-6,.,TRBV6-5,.,TGTGCCAGCAGGGGGGCAACTTCACCCCTCCACTTT,CASRGATSPLHF
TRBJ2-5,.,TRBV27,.,TGTGCCAGCAGTAAACTTGGGGAGACCCAGTACTTC,CASSKLGETQYF
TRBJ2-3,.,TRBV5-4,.,TGTGCCAGCAGCCCCGTCCCAGATACGCAGTATTTT,CASSPVPDTQYF
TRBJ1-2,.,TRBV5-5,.,TGTGCCAGCAGCCCCGGACAGACTAACTATGGCTACACCTTC,CASSPGQTNYGYTF
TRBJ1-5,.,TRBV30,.,TGTGCCTTGTCAGGGGCCTATAGCAATCAGCCCCAGCATTTT,CALSGAYSNQPQHF
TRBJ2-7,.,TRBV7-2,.,TGTGCCAGCAGCTTAGGCCGGGTCTACGAGCAGTACTTC,CASSLGRVYEQYF
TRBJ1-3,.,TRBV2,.,TGTGCCAGCAGTGGAGAGGGAAGACGAAACACCATATATTTT,CASSGEGRRNTIYF
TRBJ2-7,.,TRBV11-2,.,TGTGCCAGCAGTTGGGGTGGGGACTACGAGCAGTACTTC,CASSWGGDYEQYF
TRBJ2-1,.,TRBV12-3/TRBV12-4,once,TGTGCCAGCACGAGGAGGTCGAATGAGCAGTTCTTC,CASTRRSNEQFF
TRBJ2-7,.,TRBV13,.,TGTGCCAGCAGCCTACGGGGGTACGAGCAGTACTTC,CASSLRGYEQYF
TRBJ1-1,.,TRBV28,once,TGTGCCAGCAGTCCAGGACACCTTGGGTCCACTGAAGCTTTCTTT,CASSPGHLGSTEAFF
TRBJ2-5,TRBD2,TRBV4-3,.,TGCGCCAGCAGCCGAAGTTCTAGCGGGATGGAGACCCAGTACTTC,CASSRSSSGMETQYF
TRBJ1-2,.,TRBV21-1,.,TGTGCCAGCAGCAGGGGGGACAGGGGTGACTATGGCTACACCTTC,CASSRGDRGDYGYTF
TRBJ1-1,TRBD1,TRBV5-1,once,TGCGCCAGCAGCTTGGAGGGGGCGAGCACTGAAGCTTTCTTT,CASSLEGASTEAFF
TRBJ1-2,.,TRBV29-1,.,TGCAGCGTTCCTACCACCGAGCCAGGGTTCTATGGCTACACCTTC,CSVPTTEPGFYGYTF
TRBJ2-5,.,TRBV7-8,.,TGTGCCAGCAACAGGGCGATCCGAGAGACCCAGTACTTC,CASNRAIRETQYF
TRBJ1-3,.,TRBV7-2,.,TGTGCCAGCAGCTTAGCCTTCTCTGGAAACACCATATATTTT,CASSLAFSGNTIYF
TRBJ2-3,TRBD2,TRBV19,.,TGTGCCAGTAGTATCAGTAGCGGGGTTTTATCAGATACGCAGTATTTT,CASSISSGVLSDTQYF
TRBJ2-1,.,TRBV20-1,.,TGCAGTGGCTATTACAATGAGCAGTTCTTC,CSGYYNEQFF
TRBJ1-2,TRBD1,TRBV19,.,TGTGCCAGTAGTGCTATGGACAGGGATTTTAACTATGGCTACACCTTC,CASSAMDRDFNYGYTF
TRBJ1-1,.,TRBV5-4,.,TGTGCCAGCAGCTTGGTCGCCAGTAGAACTGAAGCTTTCTTT,CASSLVASRTEAFF
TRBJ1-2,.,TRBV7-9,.,TGTGCCAGCAGCTTAGTGGCTGGCTACACCTTC,CASSLVAGYTF
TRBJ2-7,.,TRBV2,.,TGTGCCAGCAGTGTATCAGGGCAGTACTTC,CASSVSGQYF
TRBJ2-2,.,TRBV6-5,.,TGTGCCACTTCGACTGCGAACACCGGGGAGCTGTTTTTT,CATSTANTGELFF
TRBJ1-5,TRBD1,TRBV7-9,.,TGTGCCAGCAGCCATTTTCTCGACAGGGACGATCAGCCCCAGCATTTT,CASSHFLDRDDQPQHF
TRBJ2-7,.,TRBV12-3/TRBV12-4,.,TGTGCCAGCAGTTTAGCGGGGTTCGAGCAGTACTTC,CASSLAGFEQYF
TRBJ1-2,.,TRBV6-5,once,TGTGCCAGCAGTTACCGGGACGGACATAAGGATGGCTACACCTTC,CASSYRDGHKDGYTF
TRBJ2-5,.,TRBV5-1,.,TGCGCCAGCAGCTCCACGACAGGGAGGGAGACCCAGTACTTC,CASSSTTGRETQYF
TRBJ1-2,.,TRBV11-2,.,TGTGCCAGCAGCCCTGGGGGGATACGAGCTAACTATGGCTACACCTTC,CASSPGGIRANYGYTF
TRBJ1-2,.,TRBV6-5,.,TGTGCCAGCAGTTACGATTCCAACTATGGCTACACCTTC,CASSYDSNYGYTF
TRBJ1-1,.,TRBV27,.,TGTGCCAGCAGTTCCAACCTGATAACAGCTTTCTTT,CASSSNLITAFF
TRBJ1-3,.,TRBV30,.,TGTGCCTGGGGCATCGGAAACACCATATATTTT,CAWGIGNTIYF
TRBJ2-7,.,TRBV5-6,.,TGTGCCAGCAGCTACGAGGACGGAAACGAGCAGTACTTC,CASSYEDGNEQYF
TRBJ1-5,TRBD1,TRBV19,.,TGTGCCAGTAGTAGGTCCGGGACAGCGTATAGCAATCAGCCCCAGCATTTT,CASSRSGTAYSNQPQHF
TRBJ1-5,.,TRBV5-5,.,TGTGCCAGCAGCTTGGCAGGGTTTGGACAGCCCCAGCATTTT,CASSLAGFGQPQHF
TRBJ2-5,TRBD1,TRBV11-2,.,TGTGCCAGCAGCCAGGACAGGGGGCTAGAGACCCAGTACTTC,CASSQDRGLETQYF
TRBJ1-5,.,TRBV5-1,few,TGCGCCAGCAGCTTGGAGGGAAGTAGCAATCAGCCCCAGCATTTT,CASSLEGSSNQPQHF
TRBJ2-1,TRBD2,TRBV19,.,TGTGCCAGTAGTCCCCGCGGAGCGGGGGGGCAACGAGAGCAGTTCTTC,CASSPRGAGGQREQFF
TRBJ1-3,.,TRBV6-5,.,TGTGCCAGCAGAGACCCTTACTCTGGAAACACCATATATTTT,CASRDPYSGNTIYF
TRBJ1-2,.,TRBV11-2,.,TGTGCCAGCAGCGGCCCAGGTGAAAGGAACTATGGCTACACCTTC,CASSGPGERNYGYTF